Below are 22 T cell receptor beta chains sequenced from a single sample in a study of T cells in Graves' hyperthyroidism and ophthalmopathy. From RNA transcripts, TCR beta CDR3 regions were amplified. The HTBI primer set served for first-round RT-PCR of the TCR CDR3. TCRdb reprocessed the multiplex PCR reads via MiXCR and lists one record per CDR3 protein. The sample yields 500,000 to 600,000 distinct CDR3 sequences, roughly 21% seen once. The sample comprised blood. These receptors all stem from a middle-aged man with Graves' ophthalmopathy.

This clonotype was observed a few times. The chain has TRBV7-8 and TRBJ1-2; TRBD1 aligns across 7 bases. After removal of 6 bases from V and 4 bases from J, the junction contained 11 bases not matched to a gene. This CDR3 has 15 residues. Germline V lookup: CDR1 SGHVS, CDR2 FQNEAQ. In nucleotides, the CDR3 is TGTGCCAGCAGTGAACGGGTGACAGGGATCTATGGCTACACCTTC. This codes for CASSERVTGIYGYTF.

The V call is TRBV10-3, the J call TRBJ2-3; 11 bases map to TRBD2. Germline CDR1 ENHRY, CDR2 SYGVKD. The CDR3 is 16 residues long. V lost 10 bases, J lost 3 bases, and 12 bases stayed unmatched. DNA of the CDR3: TGTGCCACCCTAGTTAGCGGGGGGGCCAGTACAGATACGCAGTATTTT. It codes for CATLVSGGASTDTQYF.

This clonotype was observed many times. The genes are TRBV9 and TRBJ1-5; 7 bases are a match to TRBD1. The CDR3 spans 14 residues. The germline V gene encodes CDR1 SGDLS and CDR2 YYNGEE. The trim removed 4 bases at V and 6 bases at J, leaving 7 bases unmatched. CDR3 DNA: TGTGCCAGCAGCCTTACAGGGGTCGGTCAGCCCCAGCATTTT. Its translation is CASSLTGVGQPQHF.

The chain couples TRBV30 to TRBJ1-1, with TRBD1 as a possible D gene (5 bases). CDR3 length: 16 residues. Germline V gives CDR1 GTSNPN, CDR2 SVGIG (reference sequence). Trimming pared 0 bases from V and 1 base from J, leaving 15 bases between. The CDR3: CAWSVGFRQTNTEAFF. CDR3 coding DNA: TGTGCCTGGAGTGTAGGTTTCCGACAGACGAACACTGAAGCTTTCTTT.

This clonotype showed up many times. The CDR3 sequence is CSARDTGTEGGYGYTF. The DNA of the CDR3 is TGCAGTGCTAGAGATACTGGGACAGAGGGAGGCTATGGCTACACCTTC. The chain couples TRBV20-1 to TRBJ1-2, with 7 bases identical to TRBD1. CDR1 and CDR2 (germline): DFQATT, SNEGSKA (reference sequence). The junction had 11 bases not matched to a gene; V was cut back by 0 bases and J by 4 bases. The CDR3 extends over 16 amino acids.

This clonotype came up a few times. The J gene is TRBJ1-1, the V gene TRBV7-6; D unclear. V was shortened by 3 bases and J by 2 bases, with 13 bases between the two germline ends. This CDR3 region has 15 residues. Germline loops: CDR1 SGHVS, CDR2 FNYEAQ. The CDR3 loop reads CASSFEHTLNTEAFF. The DNA of the CDR3 is TGTGCCAGCAGCTTTGAACATACGCTCAACACTGAAGCTTTCTTT.

This clonotype was counted a few times. V usage is TRBV12-3 or TRBV12-4 and J usage is TRBJ2-3; TRBD2 agrees at 8 bases. This CDR3 comprises 14 residues. V dropped 8 bases and J dropped 5; count of bases not matched to a gene: 9. The chain's CDR3 is CASGKPAGGDTQYF. CDR3 coding DNA: TGTGCCAGCGGAAAACCGGCGGGAGGAGATACGCAGTATTTT.

This clonotype was observed many times. The chain joins TRBV3-1 to TRBJ2-7; TRBD1 matches at 10 bases. CDR3 size: 15 residues. V shed 4 bases and J 4 bases; nucleotides not matched to a gene: 7. Looked up from germline, CDR1 is LGHDT and CDR2 is YNNKEL (reference sequence). The CDR3 nucleotides read TGTGCCAGCAGCCTACGGACAGGGGGTGGGTACGAGCAGTACTTC. Encoded protein: CASSLRTGGGYEQYF.

This sequence joins TRBV2 and TRBJ2-1, with TRBD2 identical over 13 bases. With 7 bases clipped from V and 8 bases from J, the junction kept 5 bases outside the gene matches. Germline-derived CDR1 and CDR2 are SNHLY and FYNNEI. This CDR3 has 14 residues. Written as DNA, the CDR3 is TGTGCCAGCATGCCGGGACTAGCGGGACATGAGCAGTTCTTC. This translates into CASMPGLAGHEQFF.

This clonotype showed up many times. This chain uses TRBV11-2 with TRBJ2-7, with 8 positions matching TRBD1. V gave up 4 bases and J gave up 6 bases; unmatched junction bases: 8. Germline CDR1 reads SGHAT; CDR2 reads FQNNGV. This CDR3 is 14 amino acids long. Written as DNA, the CDR3 is TGTGCCAGCAGCTACGCCGGACAGGGTAGCGAGCAGTACTTC. Translation: CASSYAGQGSEQYF.

This clonotype was detected a few times. CDR3 DNA: TGTGCCAGCAGCTTGGAAATGCGGCCGAGGAACACTGAAGCTTTCTTT. This gives the protein CASSLEMRPRNTEAFF. The V call is TRBV5-5, the J call TRBJ1-1; D is ambiguous. Germline V gene data show CDR1 as SGHKS and CDR2 as YYEKEE (reference sequence). Trimming left V 0 bases short and J 1 base short, with 13 bases between. The length of the CDR3 is 16 residues.

This clonotype has just a few counts. The gene calls are TRBV18 and TRBJ1-2; maybe TRBD1 (5 bases). V lost 0 bases to trimming and J lost 3 bases, with 14 bases between them. Per germline, CDR1 KGHSH and CDR2 LQKENI. CDR3 length: 16 amino acids. The CDR3 DNA is TGTGCCAGCTCACCACCCGGGAGGGGCAGGGACTATGGCTACACCTTC. This encodes CASSPPGRGRDYGYTF.

This clonotype was recorded once. This chain joins TRBV9 and TRBJ1-3, with D unresolved. V shed 4 bases and J shed 0 bases, with 14 bases lying between them. This CDR3 spans 16 amino acids. The V gene's germline CDR1 is SGDLS and CDR2 YYNGEE. In DNA, the CDR3 is TGTGCCAGCAGCCCGCCGGGATTTTCCTCTGGAAACACCATATATTTT. Encoded protein: CASSPPGFSSGNTIYF.

This clonotype appeared many times. The rearrangement joins TRBV12-3 or TRBV12-4 to TRBJ2-1; D is undetermined. This CDR3 contains 13 residues. V was shortened by 5 bases and J by 7 bases, with 12 bases between the two germline ends. CDR3 sequence: CASSPQVWNEQFF. The CDR3, as DNA: TGTGCCAGCAGTCCCCAGGTGTGGAATGAGCAGTTCTTC.

The CDR3 DNA sequence: TGCGCCAGCAGCCAAGATTGGGCAGGGACGCAGTATTTT. Its protein is CASSQDWAGTQYF. The genes are TRBV4-3 and TRBJ2-3; D is possibly TRBD1 (5 bases). From germline, CDR1 is LGHNA and CDR2 YSLEER. CDR3 length: 13 amino acids. Between the trimmed V and J ends, which lost 0 bases and 9 bases, there was a span of 10 bases.

This sequence joins TRBV7-3 and TRBJ2-5; TRBD2 agrees at 11 bases. V shed 5 bases and J 5 bases; nucleotides not matched to a gene: 10. The CDR3 has 16 residues. Germline V CDR1 and CDR2: SGHTA, FQGTGA. The CDR3 DNA follows: TGTGCCAGCAGCGCGGGACTAGCGGCCCCAGGGGAGACCCAGTACTTC. Translated: CASSAGLAAPGETQYF. Based on the CDR3 plus reference TRBV7-3 and TRBJ2-5, the full variable domain is GAGVSQTPSNKVTEKGKYVELRCDPISGHTALYWYRQSLGQGPEFLIYFQGTGAADDSGLPNDRFFAVRPEGSVSTLKIQRTERGDSAVYLCASSAGLAAPGETQYFGPGTRLLVL.

The genes are TRBV9 and TRBJ2-2; TRBD2 might be the D (6 bases). The germline V gene encodes CDR1 SGDLS and CDR2 YYNGEE. V gave up 5 bases and J gave up 6 bases, with 11 bases separating them. The length of the CDR3 is 13 residues. As DNA, the CDR3 is TGTGCCAGCAGGATGAGGGAGGCCGGGGAGCTGTTTTTT. Its protein is CASRMREAGELFF.

The sample holds a few counts of this clonotype. This chain joins TRBV7-2 and TRBJ2-3, with D tentatively TRBD1 or TRBD2 (5 bases each). Germline V CDR1 and CDR2: SGHTA, FQGNSA. Trimming shortened V by 1 base and J by 4 bases, and 15 bases separated the two germline ends. The CDR3 runs to 16 residues. DNA of the CDR3: TGTGCCAGCAGCTTAGGAGTTATCGGGGCGTCAGATACGCAGTATTTT. It is translated as CASSLGVIGASDTQYF.

This chain connects TRBV6-2 or TRBV6-3 to TRBJ2-7; D could derive from TRBD1 or TRBD2 (6 bases each). The CDR3 extends over 13 amino acids. Looked up from germline, CDR1 is MNHEY and CDR2 is SVGEGT. Trimming removed 11 bases at V and 7 bases at J, with 21 bases between. The DNA for the CDR3 is TGTGCCTGGCCCCGATGGGGGGCGCGAGAGCAGTACTTC. Protein sequence: CAWPRWGAREQYF.

The rearrangement uses TRBV7-9 and TRBJ1-2; no reliable D call. V lost 4 bases to trimming and J lost 8 bases, with 8 bases between them. Germline loops: CDR1 SEHNR, CDR2 FQNEAQ (reference sequence). The CDR3 consists of 11 residues. CDR3 loop: CASSSFNGYTF. Written as DNA, the CDR3 is TGTGCCAGCAGCTCCTTTAACGGCTACACCTTC.

This clonotype appeared a few times. The rearrangement links TRBV19 to TRBJ2-7; D possibly matches TRBD1 or TRBD2 (5 bases each). CDR3 length: 14 residues. V was pared by 5 bases and J by 5 bases, with 16 bases between. Germline V CDR1 and CDR2: LNHDA, SQIVND (reference sequence). The CDR3 region has the DNA TGTGCCAGTAGTTCGGGGACGAGCAGAAACGAGCAGTACTTC. Amino acid sequence: CASSSGTSRNEQYF.

A remark on this clonotype: A clone one base away is much larger, so this may be a read error. This chain links TRBV3-1 with TRBJ1-1; no clear D gene. Germline assignment: CDR1 LGHDT and CDR2 YNNKEL (reference sequence). The CDR3 is 16 amino acids. Trimming removed 0 bases at V and 4 bases at J, with 15 bases between. The CDR3, as DNA: TGTGCCAGCAGCCAAGATTGGAGGGAAGTGAGCACTGAAGCTTTCTTT. This translates into CASSQDWREVSTEAFF.